The 25 T cell receptor beta chains in this list originate from one sample, sequenced in a study of beta chain features in type 1 diabetes. Study findings and constraints: Shorter TCRB CDR3s, moderately but significantly so, marked every one of the four CD4+ subsets in Type 1 diabetes patients.

What was sequenced were expressed TCRB transcripts, since all of the isolated RNA had been reverse transcribed. Sequenced by immunoSEQ multiplex PCR; TCRdb stores in-frame clones only, minus some. Of over 600,000 clones in the sample, over 10% were seen once. No antigen has been identified for these receptors. The sequencing input was naive CD4+ T cells from blood. The receptor source for this set is a man aged 30 to 45 with type 1 diabetes.

V usage is TRBV7-9 and J usage is TRBJ1-2; TRBD1 might be the D (6 bases). Trimming removed 6 bases at V and 4 bases at J, with 9 bases between. The CDR3 is 12 residues long. Germline loops: CDR1 SEHNR, CDR2 FQNEAQ (reference sequence). CDR3 loop: CASSTDSYGYTF. The CDR3 DNA follows: TGTGCCAGCAGTACGGACAGCTATGGCTACACCTTC.

V gene TRBV10-3 combines with J gene TRBJ2-3; TRBD1 matches at 8 bases. Trimming removed 6 bases from V and 0 bases from J; junction bases left unmatched: 5. Germline assignment: CDR1 ENHRY and CDR2 SYGVKD. This CDR3 region has 15 residues. As DNA, the CDR3 is TGTGCCATCAGGGGGGACAGGCTGAGCACAGATACGCAGTATTTT. Translated: CAIRGDRLSTDTQYF.

The table lists this clone with a few counts. The sample carries other DNA sequences with the same CDR3. The chain has TRBV7-2 and TRBJ2-3; D is unresolved. V gave up 2 bases and J gave up 4 bases, with 4 bases separating them. Germline assignment: CDR1 SGHTA and CDR2 FQGNSA. The CDR3 totals 12 residues. The CDR3 region is CASSLRPDTQYF. CDR3 bases: TGTGCCAGCAGCTTAAGGCCAGATACGCAGTATTTT.

This clone was recorded once. This chain connects TRBV27 to TRBJ1-3; D may be TRBD1 (6 bases). The CDR3 is made up of 14 amino acids. Trimming shortened V by 4 bases and J by 4 bases, and 11 bases separated the two germline ends. From germline, CDR1 is MNHEY and CDR2 SMNVEV (reference sequence). CDR3 sequence reads: CASSSAGAGNTIYF. The CDR3 DNA is TGTGCCAGCAGTTCCGCAGGGGCGGGAAACACCATATATTTT.

This clone has more than one count but fewer than ten. V usage is TRBV25-1 and J usage is TRBJ1-2, with a tentative D call TRBD1 (5 bases). Germline CDR1 and CDR2: MGHDK and SYGVNS. The CDR3 is made up of 12 amino acids. Trimming stripped 7 bases from V and 6 bases from J, with 12 bases between. CDR3 nucleotide sequence: TGTGCCAGCACGAGGGGTGGGGATGGCTACACCTTC. It codes for CASTRGGDGYTF.

This clone appeared a few times. The gene calls are TRBV10-3 and TRBJ2-5, with 9 bases aligning to TRBD1. V trimming: 6 bases; J trimming: 3 bases; junction bases outside the gene matches: 5. The CDR3 loop spans 14 amino acids. In germline, CDR1 is ENHRY, CDR2 SYGVKD. The CDR3 bases are TGTGCCATCAGCTTGGGACAGGGAGAAGAGACCCAGTACTTC. This encodes CAISLGQGEETQYF.

This clone was recorded a few times. The DNA for the CDR3 is TGCAGTCTCCTAGTCACAGATACGCAGTATTTT. The encoded protein is CSLLVTDTQYF. J is TRBJ2-3 and V is TRBV20-1, with D unresolved. The V end was cut by 8 bases, the J end by 2 bases, with 8 bases between. The length of the CDR3 is 11 residues. Per germline, CDR1 DFQATT and CDR2 SNEGSKA (reference sequence).

The chain uses TRBV28 and TRBJ1-2; the D gene is possibly TRBD1 (6 bases). Germline assignment: CDR1 MDHEN and CDR2 SYDVKM. The CDR3 loop spans 15 amino acids. Trimming cost V 3 bases and J 6 bases, with 17 bases left between them. The CDR3, as DNA: TGTGCCAGCAGTTTGGGGGCCGGGAGTTCTCATGGCTACACCTTC. Its translation: CASSLGAGSSHGYTF.

V is TRBV30 and J is TRBJ1-4; D gene uncertain. CDR1 is GTSNPN and CDR2 is SVGIG in the germline V gene (reference sequence). There are 14 residues in the CDR3. Trimming cost V 2 bases and J 0 bases, with 7 bases left between them. The CDR3 DNA sequence: TGTGCCTGGAGTAGCGCTGCAACTAATGAAAAACTGTTTTTT. Protein sequence: CAWSSAATNEKLFF.

This clone occurred a few times. The J gene is TRBJ1-2, the V gene TRBV29-1; D is perhaps TRBD1 (5 bases). Germline V gives CDR1 SQVTM, CDR2 ANQGSEA. V shed 5 bases and J shed 3 bases, with 13 bases lying between them. The CDR3 covers 13 residues. CDR3 coding DNA: TGCAGCGTTTCCGCCGGGGGAGACTATGGCTACACCTTC. Translated, it gives CSVSAGGDYGYTF.

This clone was counted between two and nine times. J is TRBJ2-3 and V is TRBV7-2, with 10 bases aligning to TRBD1. The V and J ends lost 5 bases and 6 bases, in that order; junction bases with no gene match: 11. Looked up from germline, CDR1 is SGHTA and CDR2 is FQGNSA. This CDR3 is built from 16 residues. The CDR3 DNA is TGTGCCAGCAGCAGCACCCGGGACAGGGGTGGTGATACGCAGTATTTT. Its protein is CASSSTRDRGGDTQYF.

Only a few counts were recorded for this clone. J is TRBJ2-5 and V is TRBV29-1; D ambiguous. CDR3 length: 13 amino acids. The V and J ends lost 7 bases and 3 bases respectively, with 15 bases between them. Germline CDR1 reads SQVTM; CDR2 reads ANQGSEA. Written as DNA, the CDR3 is TGCAGCGACCGCCCGGGTCAGGAAGAGACCCAGTACTTC. The encoded protein is CSDRPGQEETQYF.

This clone was observed a handful of times. This sequence joins TRBV7-9 and TRBJ1-1, with 9 bases lining up with TRBD1. Losses at the gene ends were 5 bases for V and 2 bases for J; bases not matched to a gene: 9. The CDR3 is made up of 16 amino acids. Germline V gives CDR1 SEHNR, CDR2 FQNEAQ (reference sequence). This CDR3 is CASSPQGAGGNTEAFF. DNA of the CDR3: TGTGCCAGCAGCCCACAGGGGGCCGGCGGAAACACTGAAGCTTTCTTT.

This clone was found a few times. The chain's CDR3 is CASSAKGAFSGNTIYF. The CDR3 region has the DNA TGTGCCAGCAGCGCCAAGGGGGCCTTCTCTGGAAACACCATATATTTT. This chain connects TRBV9 to TRBJ1-3; TRBD1 matches at 7 bases. The CDR3 is 16 amino acids. The V gene end was trimmed by 3 bases and the J gene end by 0 bases; junction bases not matched to a gene: 6. Germline V gene sequence: CDR1 SGDLS, CDR2 YYNGEE.

The chain is built from TRBV5-1 and TRBJ2-2, with D possibly matching TRBD2 (5 bases). This CDR3 comprises 14 residues. Germline loops: CDR1 SGHRS, CDR2 YFSETQ. V lost 4 bases to trimming and J lost 7 bases, with 14 bases between them. CDR3 in DNA: TGCGCCAGCAGCCCGGGAACAATTGGCGGGGAGCTGTTTTTT. This gives the protein CASSPGTIGGELFF.

CDR3 protein: CATSRDKSFLSGNTIYF. Written as DNA, the CDR3 is TGTGCCACCAGCAGAGATAAGTCGTTTCTCTCTGGAAACACCATATATTTT. The rearrangement joins TRBV15 to TRBJ1-3; D is unresolved. Germline V lookup: CDR1 LNHNV, CDR2 YYDKDF (reference sequence). With 0 bases removed from V and 0 bases from J, the gap between germline ends came to 12 bases. The CDR3 runs 17 residues.

The chain links TRBV6-5 to TRBJ1-4; 7 bases agree with TRBD1. Germline assignment: CDR1 MNHEY and CDR2 SVGAGI. The CDR3 runs 14 residues. With V trimmed by 5 bases and J by 6 bases, 6 bases remained unmatched. This chain's CDR3 is CASSRTGGDEKLFF. The CDR3 DNA follows: TGTGCCAGCAGTCGGACAGGAGGAGATGAAAAACTGTTTTTT.

The genes are TRBV28 and TRBJ2-7; the D gene is possibly TRBD2 (6 bases). The V gene's germline CDR1 is MDHEN and CDR2 SYDVKM. The CDR3 extends over 12 amino acids. V was shortened by 8 bases and J by 3 bases, with 11 bases between the two germline ends. As DNA, the CDR3 is TGTGCCAGCCACGCGGGACGCTACGAGCAGTACTTC. It specifies CASHAGRYEQYF.

The V call is TRBV6-5, the J call TRBJ2-7; D might be TRBD2 (7 bases). This CDR3 contains 15 residues. Germline V CDR1 and CDR2: MNHEY, SVGAGI. V dropped 2 bases and J dropped 2 bases, with 13 bases sitting between them. The CDR3 here is CASSYGGAYAYEQYF. In DNA form, the CDR3 reads TGTGCCAGCAGTTACGGGGGGGCTTACGCCTACGAGCAGTACTTC.

This clone was seen once. V usage is TRBV18 and J usage is TRBJ2-3; 12 nucleotides agree with TRBD1. From germline, CDR1 is KGHSH and CDR2 LQKENI. J lost 5 bases, V lost 2 bases, and 5 bases had no gene match. CDR3 length: 16 residues. The CDR3 DNA sequence: TGTGCCAGCTCACCAACCCGGGACAGGGGGCAAGATACGCAGTATTTT. This translates into CASSPTRDRGQDTQYF.

The chain combines TRBV6-1 with TRBJ2-5; 9 nucleotides line up with TRBD2. With 6 bases clipped from V and 2 bases from J, the junction kept 7 bases outside the gene matches. Germline values: CDR1 MNHNS, CDR2 SASEGT. This CDR3 contains 15 residues. Written as DNA, the CDR3 is TGTGCCAGCAGAGCGGGGGGAATTCCACAAGAGACCCAGTACTTC. Translating it yields CASRAGGIPQETQYF.

The table lists this clone with a few counts. The rearrangement links TRBV18 to TRBJ2-1; tentative D call: TRBD2 (5 bases). Trimming cost V 6 bases and J 5 bases, with 14 bases left between them. The CDR3 is 14 residues long. Per the germline V gene, CDR1 is KGHSH and CDR2 is LQKENI. The CDR3 reads CASSRAVGNNEQFF. CDR3 nucleotide sequence: TGTGCCAGCTCGAGGGCAGTTGGGAACAATGAGCAGTTCTTC. Filled out from reference TRBV18 and TRBJ2-1, the complete variable domain reads NAGVMQNPRHLVRRRGQEARLRCSPMKGHSHVYWYRQLPEEGLKFMVYLQKENIIDESGMPKERFSAEFPKEGPSILRIQQVVRGDSAAYFCASSRAVGNNEQFFGPGTRLTVL.

In its sample, this clone was seen a few times. The V gene is TRBV7-2, the J gene TRBJ2-2; maybe TRBD1 (5 bases). The CDR3 totals 15 residues. Germline lookup yields CDR1 SGHTA and CDR2 FQGNSA. V was trimmed by 0 bases and J by 7 bases, leaving 12 bases between them. The CDR3 reads CASSLAVGESGELFF. CDR3 DNA: TGTGCCAGCAGCTTAGCCGTAGGGGAAAGCGGGGAGCTGTTTTTT.

This clone has more than one count but fewer than ten. The CDR3 nucleotides are TGCAGCGCAGTGACAGGGCCTAACTATGGCTACACCTTC. It specifies CSAVTGPNYGYTF. The chain carries TRBV29-1 and TRBJ1-2; 7 bases fit TRBD1. The length of the CDR3 is 13 residues. Germline V gene data show CDR1 as SQVTM and CDR2 as ANQGSEA. The J segment lost 0 bases and the V segment lost 7 bases, leaving 5 bases of the junction unmatched.

J is TRBJ2-7 and V is TRBV7-6; D remains unclear. Germline V gene data show CDR1 as SGHVS and CDR2 as FNYEAQ. Trimming left V 1 base short and J 6 bases short, with 16 bases between. This CDR3 has 15 residues. The CDR3, as DNA: TGTGCCAGCAGCTTAGACAGTTTTCGGGCTGGCGAGCAGTACTTC. This encodes CASSLDSFRAGEQYF.